The sequence of this TCR beta chain was determined in a study of blood T cell repertoires in COVID-19. As for the study in general: Acute-phase and convalescent COVID-19 samples originated in the United States, Italy and Spain. T cells, B-cell-depleted T cells, or PBMCs supplied cDNA or gDNA.

This clone was counted between two and nine times. Original handling: Reference gene primer amplification in the assay estimated nucleated cell counts. Assay used: immunoSEQ multiplex PCR; TCRdb lists only in-frame clones, some missing. V and J calls and clone size are copied from that table; D and trimming were computed from the DNA. The sample has some 99,000 clones; 80% are singletons. The CDR3 runs to 16 residues. With V trimmed by 2 bases and J by 0 bases, 4 bases remained unmatched. Germline V gene lookup returns CDR1 SGDLS and CDR2 YYNGEE. The gene calls are TRBV9 and TRBJ2-2; 7 bases match TRBD1. Sequencing was done on a sample of peripheral blood. The clonotype comes from a human donor in a cohort sampled during active or convalescent COVID-19. The CDR3: CASSVYGQANTGELFF. In DNA, the CDR3 is TGTGCCAGCAGCGTGTACGGACAGGCGAACACCGGGGAGCTGTTTTTT.